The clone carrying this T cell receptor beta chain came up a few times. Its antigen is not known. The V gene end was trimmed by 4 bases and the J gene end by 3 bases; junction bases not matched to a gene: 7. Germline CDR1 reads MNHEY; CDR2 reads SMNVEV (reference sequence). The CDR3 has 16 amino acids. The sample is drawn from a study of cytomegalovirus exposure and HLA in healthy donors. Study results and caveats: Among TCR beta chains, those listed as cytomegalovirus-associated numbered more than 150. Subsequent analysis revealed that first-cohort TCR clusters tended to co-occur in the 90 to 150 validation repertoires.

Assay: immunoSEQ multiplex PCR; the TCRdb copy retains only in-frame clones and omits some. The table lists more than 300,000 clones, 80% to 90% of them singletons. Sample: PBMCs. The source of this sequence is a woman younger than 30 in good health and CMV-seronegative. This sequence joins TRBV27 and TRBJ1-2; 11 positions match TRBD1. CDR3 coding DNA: TGTGCCAGCAGTTCATGGGACAGGGGGACACACTATGGCTACACCTTC. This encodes CASSSWDRGTHYGYTF.